These T cell receptor beta chains were read from a single sample in a study of T-cell reconstitution after alpha-beta-depleted transplantation in children. In TCRdb, the PCR reads were re-called with MiXCR into one record per CDR3 protein. Of 580,000 or so distinct CDR3 sequences listed, under 30% are singletons. This specimen was PBMCs, mostly from graft donor cells, taken 360 days after TCRalphabeta/CD19-depleted stem cell transplant. These receptors came from a boy under two years old who had a stem cell transplant for acute myeloid leukemia, so the T cells may come from the graft donor. CDR3s include the opening cysteine and the closing phenylalanine or tryptophan. D genes are given only for firm matches. Expanded clones are given a class, and other clones once, few, many or no size at all.

TRBV19	TRBJ1-3	-	-	CASSMSARGTGNTIYF	TGTGCCAGTAGTATGTCGGCTCGAGGGACTGGAAACACCATATATTTT
TRBV12-3/TRBV12-4	TRBJ2-5	-	-	CAGSFWTETQYF	TGTGCCGGCAGTTTCTGGACAGAGACCCAGTACTTC
TRBV7-2	TRBJ2-3	-	-	CASSLAGGGTRADTQYF	TGTGCCAGCAGCTTAGCGGGGGGCGGTACCCGGGCAGATACGCAGTATTTT
TRBV6-1	TRBJ2-3	many	-	CASSTDGFDTDTQYF	TGTGCCAGCAGCACTGATGGATTCGACACAGATACGCAGTATTTT
TRBV12-3/TRBV12-4	TRBJ2-5	many	-	CASTRDLGHETQYF	TGTGCCAGCACAAGGGACCTCGGACACGAGACCCAGTACTTC
TRBV20-1	TRBJ1-4	many	-	CSARDRQRSNEKLFF	TGCAGTGCTAGAGATCGGCAGAGATCTAATGAAAAACTGTTTTTT
TRBV20-1	TRBJ2-6	many	-	CSARHSSGANVLTF	TGCAGTGCTAGACACTCTTCTGGGGCCAACGTCCTGACTTTC
TRBV20-1	TRBJ1-4	few	-	CSARAGKWGGTTNEKLFF	TGCAGTGCTAGAGCGGGCAAATGGGGGGGAACAACTAATGAAAAACTGTTTTTT
TRBV6-1	TRBJ1-3	-	TRBD1	CASTGQGRGGNTIYF	TGTGCCAGCACCGGACAGGGGCGAGGAGGAAACACCATATATTTT
TRBV6-5	TRBJ2-1	-	TRBD2	CASSYSRTSGLNEQFF	TGTGCCAGCAGTTACTCCAGGACTAGCGGGCTCAATGAGCAGTTCTTC
TRBV29-1	TRBJ2-2	-	TRBD2	CSVPSGGADGELFF	TGCAGCGTTCCAAGCGGGGGGGCAGACGGGGAGCTGTTTTTT
TRBV12-3/TRBV12-4	TRBJ2-1	many	TRBD2	CASSRLAGGQSREQFF	TGTGCCAGCAGTCGACTAGCGGGGGGCCAGTCCCGTGAGCAGTTCTTC
TRBV12-3/TRBV12-4	TRBJ1-5	many	-	CASSSRVTKNQPQHF	TGTGCCAGCAGTTCACGGGTCACTAAAAATCAGCCCCAGCATTTT
TRBV20-1	TRBJ1-1	-	-	CSATLGVTEAFF	TGCAGTGCTACCCTAGGGGTGACTGAAGCTTTCTTT
TRBV12-3/TRBV12-4	TRBJ1-5	-	-	CASSFQPPTQHF	TGTGCCAGCAGTTTTCAACCGCCGACCCAGCATTTT
TRBV29-1	TRBJ2-1	many	-	CSVGRTVSSYNEQFF	TGCAGCGTTGGTCGGACGGTGAGCTCCTACAATGAGCAGTTCTTC
TRBV27	TRBJ2-1	-	TRBD2	CASSGRGGRYNEQFF	TGTGCCAGCAGTGGGCGGGGGGGCCGATACAATGAGCAGTTCTTC
TRBV5-1	TRBJ2-5	-	-	CASSLRGGQDTQYF	TGCGCCAGCAGCTTACGGGGAGGACAAGACACCCAGTACTTC
TRBV14	TRBJ2-3	many	-	CASSQDLAADTQYF	TGTGCCAGCAGCCAAGATTTAGCGGCAGATACGCAGTATTTT
TRBV3-1	TRBJ2-1	many	-	CASSQDSDNEQFF	TGTGCCAGCAGCCAAGATAGTGACAATGAGCAGTTCTTC
TRBV20-1	TRBJ2-5	many	-	CSASYSEETQYF	TGCAGTGCGAGTTACTCGGAGGAGACCCAGTACTTC
TRBV20-1	TRBJ1-5	few	-	CSAREVGYLDQPQHF	TGCAGTGCTAGAGAGGTAGGGTACCTGGATCAGCCCCAGCATTTT
TRBV6-1	TRBJ2-2	-	-	CASSSSPYEPNTGELFF	TGTGCCAGCAGTAGCAGCCCCTATGAACCGAACACCGGGGAGCTGTTTTTT
TRBV20-1	TRBJ1-2	few	-	CSAHYGYTF	TGCAGTGCGCACTATGGCTACACCTTC
TRBV15	TRBJ2-7	-	-	CATSTGGRSYEQYF	TGTGCCACCAGCACGGGGGGCAGGTCCTACGAGCAGTACTTC
TRBV10-3	TRBJ1-5	-	-	CAISEGFQNQPQHF	TGTGCCATCAGTGAGGGCTTCCAGAATCAGCCCCAGCATTTT
TRBV14	TRBJ2-7	-	-	CASSPGDTVLYEQYF	TGTGCCAGCAGCCCCGGGGACACCGTCCTGTACGAGCAGTACTTC
TRBV9	TRBJ2-1	few	-	CASSVDPDPYNEQFF	TGTGCCAGCAGCGTGGATCCGGACCCTTACAATGAGCAGTTCTTC
TRBV28	TRBJ1-1	many	-	CASSLAGDEAFF	TGTGCCAGCAGTTTAGCTGGTGATGAAGCTTTCTTT
TRBV29-1	TRBJ2-5	-	-	CSVVIQETQYF	TGCAGCGTTGTCATCCAAGAGACCCAGTACTTC
TRBV5-8	TRBJ2-5	few	-	CASSFVVGHTTQYF	TGTGCCAGCAGCTTCGTGGTTGGACACACGACCCAGTACTTC
TRBV29-1	TRBJ2-1	many	-	CSVVAMGSYNEQFF	TGCAGCGTTGTGGCTATGGGCTCCTACAATGAGCAGTTCTTC
TRBV29-1	TRBJ1-3	few	-	CSALRSSRSGNTIYF	TGCAGCGCGCTACGTTCCTCCCGCTCTGGAAACACCATATATTTT
TRBV7-2	TRBJ1-5	-	-	CASSLGEGLSNQPQHF	TGTGCCAGCAGCTTAGGTGAGGGGTTAAGCAATCAGCCCCAGCATTTT
TRBV7-2	TRBJ2-1	few	-	CASSLRPGFYNEQFF	TGTGCCAGCAGCTTAAGGCCAGGTTTCTACAATGAGCAGTTCTTC
TRBV7-2	TRBJ2-6	many	-	CASSLQSSGANVLTF	TGTGCCAGCAGCTTACAAAGCTCAGGGGCCAACGTCCTGACTTTC
TRBV29-1	TRBJ2-1	-	-	CSVGVTPGEQFF	TGCAGCGTGGGAGTGACTCCGGGTGAGCAGTTCTTC
TRBV6-2/TRBV6-3	TRBJ2-1	many	-	CASHGLLNGNEQFF	TGTGCCAGCCATGGACTATTAAACGGCAATGAGCAGTTCTTC
TRBV5-1	TRBJ2-1	-	-	CASSSDANEQFF	TGCGCCAGCAGTTCGGACGCCAATGAGCAGTTCTTC
TRBV28	TRBJ2-5	many	-	CASSADSYRTQYF	TGTGCCAGCAGTGCGGACAGCTATAGGACCCAGTACTTC
TRBV20-1	TRBJ2-3	few	-	CSATHSKGAWDTQYF	TGCAGTGCTACCCACTCCAAAGGGGCGTGGGATACGCAGTATTTT
TRBV9	TRBJ1-2	-	-	CASSVTDLSNYGYTF	TGTGCCAGCAGCGTGACAGATTTGTCTAACTATGGCTACACCTTC
TRBV29-1	TRBJ2-5	few	TRBD1	CSVRQGQETQYF	TGCAGCGTTCGACAGGGCCAAGAGACCCAGTACTTC
TRBV20-1	TRBJ2-5	-	-	CSARGAKETQYF	TGCAGTGCTAGGGGCGCTAAAGAGACCCAGTACTTC
TRBV11-3	TRBJ2-1	-	-	CASSFKFSSYNEQFF	TGTGCCAGCAGCTTTAAATTCAGCTCCTACAATGAGCAGTTCTTC
TRBV6-5	TRBJ2-2	-	-	CASSYSRGRLNTGELFF	TGTGCCAGCAGTTACTCGAGGGGCAGACTTAACACCGGGGAGCTGTTTTTT
TRBV18	TRBJ2-4	few	TRBD2	CASSPLSSSTSGKNIQYF	TGTGCCAGCTCACCTCTCTCGTCCTCGACTAGCGGGAAAAACATTCAGTACTTC
TRBV20-1	TRBJ2-3	many	TRBD1	CSASDRDGMGTDTQYF	TGCAGTGCTAGTGACAGGGATGGGATGGGCACAGATACGCAGTATTTT
TRBV18	TRBJ2-1	many	-	CASSPPIWKSSYNEQFF	TGTGCCAGCTCACCACCGATTTGGAAGAGCTCCTACAATGAGCAGTTCTTC
TRBV3-1	TRBJ2-7	-	-	CASSHISSAYEQYF	TGTGCCAGCAGCCACATCTCTAGCGCCTACGAGCAGTACTTC
TRBV27	TRBJ2-1	many	-	CASSLSYTPFGYNEQFF	TGTGCCAGCAGTTTATCGTATACTCCGTTTGGCTACAATGAGCAGTTCTTC
TRBV5-1	TRBJ2-5	many	-	CASSLSWGETQYF	TGCGCCAGCAGCTTGAGCTGGGGTGAGACCCAGTACTTC
TRBV6-1	TRBJ2-3	few	-	CASSEIPTDTQYF	TGTGCCAGCAGTGAAATCCCCACAGATACGCAGTATTTT
TRBV13	TRBJ2-5	once	-	CASSLLPRLQETQYF	TGTGCCAGCAGCTTACTTCCCAGACTGCAAGAGACCCAGTACTTC
TRBV20-1	TRBJ2-2	few	TRBD1	CSARDTGENTGELFF	TGCAGTGCTAGAGACACAGGGGAGAACACCGGGGAGCTGTTTTTT